This TCR beta chain was sequenced in a study of blood T cells in healthy people across ages (dated by TCRdb to the mid-2010s). For the wider study: In model experiments, template switching captured about one uniquely barcoded TCR beta cDNA molecule for every two T cells. Using deep sequencing normalized with unique cDNA molecular identifiers, the study measured how TCR beta repertoire diversity changes with age. The donors were split into four age groups: young (average about 15 years), middle-aged (about 40), aged (about 56) and long-lived (roughly 77). To avoid experimental bias, donors of different ages were randomly spread across the sequencing lanes. Two additional independent replicas of 1 million unique cDNA reads from the same blood draw were analyzed for two donors (one aged 18 to 30 and one aged 80 or older). What the authors observed across the whole study: Conclusive comparison of naive and antigen-experienced compartments was prevented by the profiling of bulk unsorted PBMCs. Total diversity estimates from one million sequenced T cells were considered lower bounds and underestimates. The percentage of naive T cells measured by flow cytometry correlated strongly with observed TCR beta diversity. Because donor CMV infection status was unknown, age-related changes in expanded clonotypes were potentially confounded. Compared with the aged group, the long-lived group had more naive CD4+ T cells, fewer expanded clones and increased TCR diversity, suggesting age selection. As age increased, observed TCR beta diversity per million T cells dropped in a roughly linear way, and a significant reduction was already evident by age 40.

The 39 donors, aged about 6 to 90 years, were systemically healthy Caucasian individuals from Russia. Around 9.8 milliliters of peripheral blood were collected from each donor into EDTA-treated Vacutainer tubes. Ficoll-Paque density-gradient centrifugation was used to isolate PBMCs, with at least 7 million per sample. Trizol reagent was used to extract total RNA from PBMCs, with at least 5.5 micrograms per sample. The percentages of naive CD45RAhigh/CD27high T cells were determined by flow cytometry on a PBMC aliquot from every donor. CDR3 length: 16 amino acids, cysteine to phenylalanine. Just CDR3 DNA is preserved here, 48 bases in frame from base 1. Based on the germline V gene (reference sequence), the CDR1 and CDR2 sequences are MNHNY and SVGAGI. The V and J ends are trimmed by 0 bases and 3 bases, leaving 9 bases between them. This clonotype occurred a few times. Its antigen is currently not known. No quality values exist for individual bases; no much larger clone is one base distant.

Libraries were prepared through 5' RACE. The listed sequencing device is Illumina HiSeq 2500. A second PCR of roughly 7 to 11 cycles was performed with a sample-barcoded 5' primer and a J-beta primer mix. Each TCR beta cDNA molecule received a unique molecular identifier from a template-switch 5' adaptor carrying 12 random nucleotides. Each sample yielded at least 2.5 million CDR3-containing paired-end reads. The Mint cDNA synthesis kit, primed by a TRBC-specific oligonucleotide, was used to synthesize first-strand cDNA from all RNA. All cDNA was treated with uracil-DNA glycosylase and then went through a first 18-cycle PCR with the universal primers M1SS and BC2_uni_R. The authors' pipeline ran thus. Normalization of each sample was performed by random selection of 1 million high-quality reads, each carrying a distinct molecular identifier. Instead of being binned into consensus sequences, reads with shared molecular identifiers were discarded. MiTCR, with a Q25 quality threshold and the strictest error-elimination algorithm, was used for CDR3 identification, clonotype clustering and error correction. A nonparametric unseen species model with Euler transformation was used to estimate a lower bound on total TCR beta diversity. TCRdb cleaned the public reads at Q25 with fastp, built clones with MiXCR and kept in-frame beta chains. Each entry merges the rows of one CDR3 protein and shows their most common DNA and genes. For this entry, the V and J calls and clone size follow TCRdb and not the study's own pipeline. The sample profile shows 1,500,000 or so distinct CDR3 sequences; about 45% of them were found once. The ten largest clones take up about 4% of the sample.

The chain is made from TRBV6-6 and TRBJ2-6, with the D gene call left open. Sequencing used blood. This clonotype was sampled from a woman younger than 30 in good health. The CDR3 is CASSYSPDHGANVLTF. Read as DNA, the sequence is TGTGCCAGCAGTTACTCCCCGGACCATGGGGCCAACGTCCTGACTTTC.